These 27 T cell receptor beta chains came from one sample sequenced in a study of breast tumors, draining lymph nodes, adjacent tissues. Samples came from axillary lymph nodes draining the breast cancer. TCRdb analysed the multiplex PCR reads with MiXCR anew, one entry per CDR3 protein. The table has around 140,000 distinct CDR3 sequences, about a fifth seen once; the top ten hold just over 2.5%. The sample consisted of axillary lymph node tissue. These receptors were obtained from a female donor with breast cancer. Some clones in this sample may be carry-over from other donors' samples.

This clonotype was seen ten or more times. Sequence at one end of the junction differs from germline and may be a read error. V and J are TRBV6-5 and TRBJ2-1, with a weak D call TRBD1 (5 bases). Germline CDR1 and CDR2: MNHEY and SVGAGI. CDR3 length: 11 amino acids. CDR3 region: CVVQGYNEQFF. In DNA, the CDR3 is TGCGTGGTCCAGGGATATAATGAGCAGTTCTTC.

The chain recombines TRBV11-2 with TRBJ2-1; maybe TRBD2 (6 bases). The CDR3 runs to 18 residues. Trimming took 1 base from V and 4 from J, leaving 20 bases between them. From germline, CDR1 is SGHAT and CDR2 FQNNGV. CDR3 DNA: TGTGCCAGCAGCTTAGCCCCACCGGGACTGGGGATATACAATGAGCAGTTCTTC. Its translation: CASSLAPPGLGIYNEQFF.

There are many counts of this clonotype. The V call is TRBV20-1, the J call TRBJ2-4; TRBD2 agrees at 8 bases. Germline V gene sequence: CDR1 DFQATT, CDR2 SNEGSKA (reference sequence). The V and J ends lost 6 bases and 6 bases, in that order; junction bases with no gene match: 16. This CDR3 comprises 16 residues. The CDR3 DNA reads TGCAGTGCCCCCGGGCGGGAGGCCCGCAGGGGAAACATTCAGTACTTC. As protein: CSAPGREARRGNIQYF.

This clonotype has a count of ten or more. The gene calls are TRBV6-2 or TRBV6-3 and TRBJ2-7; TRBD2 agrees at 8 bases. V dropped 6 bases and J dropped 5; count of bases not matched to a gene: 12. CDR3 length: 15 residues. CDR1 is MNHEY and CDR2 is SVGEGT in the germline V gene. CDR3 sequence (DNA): TGTGCCAGCAGCCCTACCGGGACTAGTGGCCACGAGCAGTACTTC. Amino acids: CASSPTGTSGHEQYF.

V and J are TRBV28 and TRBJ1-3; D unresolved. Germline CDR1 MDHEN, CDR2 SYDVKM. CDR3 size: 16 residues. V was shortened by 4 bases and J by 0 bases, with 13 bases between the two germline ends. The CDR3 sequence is CASSSVDLSSGNTIYF. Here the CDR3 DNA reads TGTGCCAGCAGTTCGGTTGACTTGAGCTCTGGAAACACCATATATTTT.

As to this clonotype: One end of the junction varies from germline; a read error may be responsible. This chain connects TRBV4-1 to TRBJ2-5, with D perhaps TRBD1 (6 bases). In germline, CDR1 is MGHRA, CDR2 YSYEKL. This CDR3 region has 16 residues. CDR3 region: CASGQGSQTVGETQYF. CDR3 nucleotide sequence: TGCGCCAGCGGCCAGGGGTCCCAAACAGTCGGAGAGACCCAGTACTTC.

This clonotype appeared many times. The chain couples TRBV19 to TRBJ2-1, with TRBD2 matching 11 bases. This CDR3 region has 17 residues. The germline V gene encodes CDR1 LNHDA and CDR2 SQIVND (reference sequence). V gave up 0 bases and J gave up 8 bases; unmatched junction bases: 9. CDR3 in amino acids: CASSIDGSGRGRDEQFF. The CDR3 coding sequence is TGTGCCAGTAGTATAGATGGTAGCGGGAGGGGGCGGGATGAGCAGTTCTTC.

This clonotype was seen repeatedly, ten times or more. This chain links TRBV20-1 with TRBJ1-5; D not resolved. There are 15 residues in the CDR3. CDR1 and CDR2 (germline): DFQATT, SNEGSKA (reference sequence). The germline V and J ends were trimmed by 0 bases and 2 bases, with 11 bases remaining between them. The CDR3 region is CSARDMRVGNQPQHF. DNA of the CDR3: TGCAGTGCTAGAGACATGAGGGTGGGCAATCAGCCCCAGCATTTT.

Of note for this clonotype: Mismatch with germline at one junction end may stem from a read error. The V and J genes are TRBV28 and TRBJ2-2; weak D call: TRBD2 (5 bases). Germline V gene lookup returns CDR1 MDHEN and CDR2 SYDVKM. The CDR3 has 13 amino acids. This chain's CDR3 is CASSQVATGEQFF. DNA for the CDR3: TGTGCCAGCAGCCAGGTGGCCACCGGGGAGCAGTTTTTT.

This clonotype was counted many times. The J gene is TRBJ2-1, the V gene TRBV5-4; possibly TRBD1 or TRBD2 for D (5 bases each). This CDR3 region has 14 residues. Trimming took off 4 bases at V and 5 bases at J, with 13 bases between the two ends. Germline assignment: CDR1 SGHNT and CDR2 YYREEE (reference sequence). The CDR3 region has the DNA TGTGCCAGCAGCCCGGGGACCGACCACAATGAGCAGTTCTTC. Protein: CASSPGTDHNEQFF.

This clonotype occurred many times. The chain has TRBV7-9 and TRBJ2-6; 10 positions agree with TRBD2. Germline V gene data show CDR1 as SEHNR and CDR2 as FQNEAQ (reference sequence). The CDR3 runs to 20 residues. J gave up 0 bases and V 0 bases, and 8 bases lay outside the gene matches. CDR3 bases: TGTGCCAGCAGCTTAGCCGCTTTAGCGGGAGGCGTCTCTGGGGCCAACGTCCTGACTTTC. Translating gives CASSLAALAGGVSGANVLTF.

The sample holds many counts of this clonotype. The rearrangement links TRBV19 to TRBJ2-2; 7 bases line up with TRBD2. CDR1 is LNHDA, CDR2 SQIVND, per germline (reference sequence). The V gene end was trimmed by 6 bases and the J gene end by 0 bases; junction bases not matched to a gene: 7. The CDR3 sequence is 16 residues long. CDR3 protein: CASRQTSASNTGELFF. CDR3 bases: TGTGCCAGTAGACAAACTAGCGCCTCGAACACCGGGGAGCTGTTTTTT.

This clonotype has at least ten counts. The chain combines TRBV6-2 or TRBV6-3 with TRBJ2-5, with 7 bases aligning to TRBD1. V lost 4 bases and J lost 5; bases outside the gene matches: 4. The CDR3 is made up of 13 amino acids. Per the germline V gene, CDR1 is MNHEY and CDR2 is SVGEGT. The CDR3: CASSSTGLETQYF. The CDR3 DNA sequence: TGTGCCAGCAGTTCGACAGGGTTGGAGACCCAGTACTTC.

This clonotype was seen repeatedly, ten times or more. CDR3 region: CASSFGRRETQYF. The DNA of the CDR3 is TGTGCCAGCAGTTTCGGCAGGCGAGAGACCCAGTACTTC. The chain is built from TRBV12-3 or TRBV12-4 and TRBJ2-5; no clear D gene. The CDR3 is made up of 13 amino acids. Trimming shortened V by 3 bases and J by 4 bases, and 9 bases separated the two germline ends.

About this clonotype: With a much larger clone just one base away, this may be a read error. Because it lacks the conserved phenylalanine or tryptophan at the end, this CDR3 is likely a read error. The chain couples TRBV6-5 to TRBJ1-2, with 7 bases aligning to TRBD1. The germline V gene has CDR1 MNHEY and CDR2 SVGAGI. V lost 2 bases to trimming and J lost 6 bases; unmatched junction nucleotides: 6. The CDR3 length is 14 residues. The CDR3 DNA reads TGTGCCAGCAGTTACCGACAGGGCAAGGATGGCTACACCCTC. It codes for CASSYRQGKDGYTL.

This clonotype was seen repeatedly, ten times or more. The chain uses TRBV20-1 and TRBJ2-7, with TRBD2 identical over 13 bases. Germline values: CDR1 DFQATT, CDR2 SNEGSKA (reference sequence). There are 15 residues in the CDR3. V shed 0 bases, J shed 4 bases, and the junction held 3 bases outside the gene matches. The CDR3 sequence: CSARDLTSGRYEQYF. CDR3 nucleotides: TGCAGTGCTAGAGATTTGACTAGCGGGAGGTACGAGCAGTACTTC.

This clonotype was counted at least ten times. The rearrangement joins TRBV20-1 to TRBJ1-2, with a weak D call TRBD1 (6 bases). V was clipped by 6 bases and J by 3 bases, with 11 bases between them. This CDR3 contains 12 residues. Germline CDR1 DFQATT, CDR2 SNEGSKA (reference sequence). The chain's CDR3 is CSAGRTDYGYTF. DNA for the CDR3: TGCAGTGCCGGAAGGACAGACTATGGCTACACCTTC.

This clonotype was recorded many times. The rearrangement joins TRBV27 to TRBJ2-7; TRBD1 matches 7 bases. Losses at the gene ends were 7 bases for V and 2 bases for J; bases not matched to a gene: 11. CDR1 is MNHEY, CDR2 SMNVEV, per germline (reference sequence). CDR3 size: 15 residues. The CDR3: CASTLSTRGPYEQYF. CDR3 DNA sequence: TGTGCCAGCACTCTGTCCACTAGGGGGCCCTACGAGCAGTACTTC.

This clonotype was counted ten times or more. CDR3 DNA sequence: TGCGCCAGCAGCTTGCTTGGGCGCAATAATTCACCCCTCCACTTT. It encodes CASSLLGRNNSPLHF. The chain carries TRBV5-1 and TRBJ1-6; D is unresolved. The ends were cut back, 1 base at V and 5 bases at J, with 10 bases in the middle. Germline V gives CDR1 SGHRS, CDR2 YFSETQ. This CDR3 has 15 residues.

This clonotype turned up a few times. In DNA, the CDR3 is TGTGCCAGCATACCGGGACAGGGGGCGTCTGGGGCCAACGTCCTGACTTTC. It specifies CASIPGQGASGANVLTF. V is TRBV6-1 and J is TRBJ2-6, with 12 bases aligning to TRBD1. The V segment lost 7 bases and the J segment 1 base; nucleotides outside the gene matches: 5. This CDR3 has 17 amino acids. Germline CDR1 is MNHNS and CDR2 is SASEGT.

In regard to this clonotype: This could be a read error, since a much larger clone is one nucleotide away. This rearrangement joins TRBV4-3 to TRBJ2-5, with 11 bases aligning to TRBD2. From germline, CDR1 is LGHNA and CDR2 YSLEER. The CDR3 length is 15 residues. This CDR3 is CANSRGTSGQETQYF. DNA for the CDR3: TGCGCCAACAGCCGGGGGACTAGCGGCCAAGAGACCCAGTACTTC.

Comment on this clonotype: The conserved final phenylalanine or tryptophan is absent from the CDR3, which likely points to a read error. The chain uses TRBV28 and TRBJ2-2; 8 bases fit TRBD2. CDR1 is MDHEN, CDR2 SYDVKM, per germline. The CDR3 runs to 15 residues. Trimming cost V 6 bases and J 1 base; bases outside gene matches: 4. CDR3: CASSVAGKNTGELFL. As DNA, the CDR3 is TGTGCCAGCAGCGTAGCGGGAAAGAACACCGGGGAGCTGTTTCTT.

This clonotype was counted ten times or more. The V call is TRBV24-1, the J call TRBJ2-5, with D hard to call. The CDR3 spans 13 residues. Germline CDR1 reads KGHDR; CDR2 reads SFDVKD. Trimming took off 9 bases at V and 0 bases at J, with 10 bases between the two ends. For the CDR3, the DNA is TGTGCCACCGCCGCTAGGGACCAAGAGACCCAGTACTTC. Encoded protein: CATAARDQETQYF.

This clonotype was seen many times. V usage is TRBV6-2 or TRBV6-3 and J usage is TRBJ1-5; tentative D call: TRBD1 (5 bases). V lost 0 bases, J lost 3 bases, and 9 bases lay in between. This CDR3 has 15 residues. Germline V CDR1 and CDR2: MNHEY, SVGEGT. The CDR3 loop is CASSYSGRANQPQHF. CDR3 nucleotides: TGTGCCAGCAGTTACTCAGGCAGGGCCAATCAGCCCCAGCATTTT.

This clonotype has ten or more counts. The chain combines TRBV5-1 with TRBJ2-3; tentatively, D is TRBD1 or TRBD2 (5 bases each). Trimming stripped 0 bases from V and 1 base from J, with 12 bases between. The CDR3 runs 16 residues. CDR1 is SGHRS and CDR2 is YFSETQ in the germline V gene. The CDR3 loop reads CASSLVGDPRTDTQYF. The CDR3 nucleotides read TGCGCCAGCAGCTTGGTTGGGGACCCTCGCACAGATACGCAGTATTTT.

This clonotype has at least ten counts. CDR3 loop: CSARDISGAGNEQFF. The CDR3, as DNA: TGCAGTGCTAGAGATATTTCAGGGGCGGGAAATGAGCAGTTCTTC. This chain uses TRBV20-1 with TRBJ2-1; D possibly matches TRBD1 or TRBD2 (6 bases each). Deletions cut 0 bases from V and 7 bases from J, with 16 bases between. Germline loops: CDR1 DFQATT, CDR2 SNEGSKA (reference sequence). The CDR3 is 15 residues long.

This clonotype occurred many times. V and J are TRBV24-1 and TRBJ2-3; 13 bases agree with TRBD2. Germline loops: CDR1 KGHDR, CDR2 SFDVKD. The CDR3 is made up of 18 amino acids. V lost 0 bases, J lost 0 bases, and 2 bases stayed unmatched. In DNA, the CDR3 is TGTGCCACCAGTGATTTGGGGACTAGCGGGACTAGCACAGATACGCAGTATTTT. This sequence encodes CATSDLGTSGTSTDTQYF.